Each of the 20 T cell receptor beta chains below was sequenced from the same sample in a study of shared clonotypes between healthy human individuals. The method was immunoSEQ multiplex PCR; TCRdb's version includes in-frame clones alone and lacks a portion of them. The sample holds around 2,000,000 clones, approximately 94% seen once. Naive CD8 isolation took CD45RO-negative cells positively selected for CCR7 and excluded terminally differentiated effector memory CD45RA+ cells. Sequencing was performed on naive CD8+ T cells sorted from blood. Source of these receptors: a man between 18 and 29 years old in good health.

The J gene is TRBJ2-7, the V gene TRBV6-1; the D is unclear. The CDR3 is 10 amino acids. CDR1 and CDR2 (germline): MNHNS, SASEGT. The V gene lost 7 bases and the J gene lost 7 bases, with 8 bases spanning the gap. The CDR3 spells CASNRAEQYF. The CDR3 coding sequence is TGTGCCAGCAATCGGGCAGAGCAGTACTTC.

The V gene is TRBV19, the J gene TRBJ1-2; a possible D gene is TRBD1 (6 bases). V was pared by 6 bases and J by 2 bases, with 16 bases between. Germline assignment: CDR1 LNHDA and CDR2 SQIVND (reference sequence). The CDR3 is 15 amino acids. This CDR3 is CASRQGEGTNYGYTF. The CDR3 DNA follows: TGTGCCAGTAGGCAAGGAGAGGGGACAAACTATGGCTACACCTTC.

The chain recombines TRBV6-1 with TRBJ2-7; D might be TRBD1 or TRBD2, each matching 5 bases. This CDR3 is 17 amino acids long. Trimming pared 0 bases from V and 0 bases from J, leaving 15 bases between. Germline V gene data show CDR1 as MNHNS and CDR2 as SASEGT. CDR3 amino acids: CASSEAPGDLSSYEQYF. The CDR3 DNA reads TGTGCCAGCAGTGAAGCGCCCGGGGACCTAAGCTCCTACGAGCAGTACTTC.

This chain joins TRBV10-3 and TRBJ2-5, with D perhaps matching TRBD1 or TRBD2 (5 bases each). V shed 0 bases and J shed 7 bases, with 27 bases lying between them. The germline V gene encodes CDR1 ENHRY and CDR2 SYGVKD. The CDR3 extends over 19 amino acids. CDR3 nucleotide sequence: TGTGCCATCAGTGAGTCCGCTTTTAATCGGGACCGGTCTTTGGGGACCCAGTACTTC. It encodes CAISESAFNRDRSLGTQYF.

The chain combines TRBV27 with TRBJ2-2; D ambiguous. V lost 5 bases to trimming and J lost 4 bases, with 8 bases between them. Germline V gene sequence: CDR1 MNHEY, CDR2 SMNVEV (reference sequence). The CDR3 runs to 13 residues. In DNA form, the CDR3 reads TGTGCCAGCAGTAGCCGTCTCACCGGGGAGCTGTTTTTT. This encodes CASSSRLTGELFF.

The CDR3 DNA reads as TGTGCCTGGAGTGGCAGGACAATTAACACTGAAGCTTTCTTT. This gives the protein CAWSGRTINTEAFF. The rearrangement joins TRBV30 to TRBJ1-1; the D gene is possibly TRBD1 (5 bases). CDR3 length: 14 amino acids. In germline, CDR1 is GTSNPN, CDR2 SVGIG (reference sequence). Between the trimmed V and J ends, which lost 1 base and 2 bases, there was a span of 11 bases.

The sample holds one count of this clone. The chain joins TRBV7-9 to TRBJ1-2; D may be TRBD1 (5 bases). In germline, CDR1 is SEHNR, CDR2 FQNEAQ (reference sequence). V was shortened by 4 bases and J by 3 bases, with 9 bases between the two germline ends. This CDR3 comprises 13 residues. CDR3 in DNA: TGTGCCAGCAGCTCAGAAGGGGACTATGGCTACACCTTC. Protein product: CASSSEGDYGYTF.

The sample holds one count of this clone. The gene calls are TRBV15 and TRBJ2-1; 8 positions match TRBD2. The CDR3 spans 15 residues. CDR1 is LNHNV and CDR2 is YYDKDF in the germline V gene (reference sequence). The V and J ends lost 4 bases and 2 bases, in that order; junction bases with no gene match: 4. The CDR3, as DNA: TGTGCCACCAGCACCGTAGCGGGGCCCTACAATGAGCAGTTCTTC. Translation gives CATSTVAGPYNEQFF.

The rearrangement links TRBV2 to TRBJ1-3; D possibly corresponds to TRBD1 (5 bases). Trimming removed 6 bases from V and 0 bases from J, with 15 bases in between. Looked up from germline, CDR1 is SNHLY and CDR2 is FYNNEI. The CDR3 has 16 amino acids. This CDR3 reads CASRYDSETSGNTIYF. DNA for the CDR3: TGTGCCAGCAGGTATGACAGCGAGACCTCTGGAAACACCATATATTTT.

This chain links TRBV5-5 with TRBJ1-2, with no clear D. V lost 0 bases and J lost 0, with 3 bases in between. CDR1 and CDR2 (germline): SGHKS, YYEKEE (reference sequence). There are 13 residues in the CDR3. This CDR3 reads CASSLVPNYGYTF. The CDR3 bases are TGTGCCAGCAGCTTGGTCCCTAACTATGGCTACACCTTC.

Turning to this clone: The same CDR3 also results from other DNA sequences found in this sample. This chain joins TRBV9 and TRBJ1-3; maybe TRBD1 (5 bases). The V and J ends lost 3 bases and 2 bases respectively, with 6 bases between them. The germline V gene encodes CDR1 SGDLS and CDR2 YYNGEE. The length of the CDR3 is 13 residues. CDR3 sequence reads: CASSGGAGNTIYF. DNA for the CDR3: TGTGCCAGCAGCGGAGGGGCTGGAAACACCATATATTTT.

This clone was seen a single time. The V and J genes are TRBV27 and TRBJ2-1; D might be TRBD1 or TRBD2, each matching 5 bases. This CDR3 is built from 14 residues. Between the trimmed V and J ends, which lost 5 bases and 7 bases, there was a span of 15 bases. Per the germline V gene, CDR1 is MNHEY and CDR2 is SMNVEV (reference sequence). DNA of the CDR3: TGTGCCAGCAGTCCCCGGGACCCGCTTAATGAGCAGTTCTTC. It encodes CASSPRDPLNEQFF.

The genes are TRBV11-1 and TRBJ2-7; 8 nucleotides match TRBD1. The V segment lost 5 bases and the J segment 2 bases; nucleotides outside the gene matches: 8. The CDR3 spans 15 residues. Germline V gene lookup returns CDR1 SGHAT and CDR2 FQDESV (reference sequence). CDR3 loop: CASSLARDRPYEQYF. The CDR3 nucleotides are TGTGCCAGCAGCCTTGCTAGGGACAGGCCCTACGAGCAGTACTTC.

The rearrangement links TRBV5-6 to TRBJ1-3; a possible D gene is TRBD1 (5 bases). The CDR3 is 14 amino acids. Germline V gene lookup returns CDR1 SGHDT and CDR2 YYEEEE. Trimming cost V 3 bases and J 3 bases, with 10 bases left between them. The CDR3 DNA is TGTGCCAGCAGCTCCGGGGCGTTTGGAAACACCATATATTTT. As protein: CASSSGAFGNTIYF.

With respect to this clone: A read error may be the cause here, since a much bigger clone is one base away. The rearrangement links TRBV30 to TRBJ1-1; unclear D gene. CDR1 and CDR2 from the germline V gene are GTSNPN and SVGIG (reference sequence). Trimming took off 6 bases at V and 1 base at J, with 6 bases between the two ends. The CDR3 covers 11 residues. The CDR3 DNA reads TGTGCCTGCAACAGGAACACTGAAGCTTTCTTT. Its translation: CACNRNTEAFF.

V gene TRBV6-1 combines with J gene TRBJ2-2; TRBD1 is a possible D gene (6 bases). Per the germline V gene, CDR1 is MNHNS and CDR2 is SASEGT. The CDR3 covers 16 residues. V was shortened by 2 bases and J by 8 bases, with 18 bases between the two germline ends. CDR3 sequence reads: CASSELMGTGLGELFF. The CDR3 bases are TGTGCCAGCAGTGAACTAATGGGAACAGGGCTAGGGGAGCTGTTTTTT.

The CDR3 region is CASSFTAGRTDTQYF. The CDR3 DNA is TGTGCCAGCAGTTTCACAGCGGGCCGCACAGATACGCAGTATTTT. The chain is built from TRBV27 and TRBJ2-3; perhaps TRBD2 as D (6 bases). Germline assignment: CDR1 MNHEY and CDR2 SMNVEV (reference sequence). This CDR3 has 15 amino acids. Trimming shortened V by 3 bases and J by 1 base, and 11 bases separated the two germline ends.

The gene calls are TRBV6-1 and TRBJ2-7; tentative D call: TRBD1 (6 bases). The CDR3 runs to 15 residues. Germline V gives CDR1 MNHNS, CDR2 SASEGT. V was clipped by 1 base and J by 3 bases, with 13 bases between them. CDR3 coding DNA: TGTGCCAGCAGTGAAGATGCGACAGGCTACTACGAGCAGTACTTC. As protein: CASSEDATGYYEQYF.

The chain joins TRBV5-4 to TRBJ2-3; D may be TRBD2 (5 bases). Germline V lookup: CDR1 SGHNT, CDR2 YYREEE (reference sequence). Trimming removed 0 bases from V and 4 bases from J, with 6 bases in between. The CDR3 consists of 13 residues. The CDR3 nucleotides are TGTGCCAGCAGCTTGGCGGAGGCAGATACGCAGTATTTT. Amino acids: CASSLAEADTQYF.

In DNA, the CDR3 is TGCGCCAGCATGGAGGACAGGGTGGATGAGCAGTTCTTC. Amino acid sequence: CASMEDRVDEQFF. The chain links TRBV10-2 to TRBJ2-1; 8 nucleotides align to TRBD1. V gave up 7 bases and J gave up 8 bases; unmatched junction bases: 7. The germline CDR1 and CDR2 sequences are WSHSY and SAAADI. The CDR3 is 13 amino acids.